Presented here are 32 T cell receptor beta chains from one specimen sequenced in a study of cytomegalovirus exposure and HLA in healthy donors. The PCR ran on 60 Vbeta and 13 Jbeta primers. Only in-frame clones appear in the TCRdb table, and some are missing; sequencing was by immunoSEQ multiplex PCR. The table counts about 99,000 clones; about 3% lies in the top ten. Sequencing was performed on PBMCs. These receptors came from a man between 35 and 55 years old in good health and CMV-seronegative.

The DNA for the CDR3 is TGTGCCAGCAGTGAATGGAGGGGCTACTCCTACAATGAGCAGTTCTTC. Translated, it gives CASSEWRGYSYNEQFF. V and J are TRBV6-1 and TRBJ2-1; D perhaps matches TRBD2 (6 bases). The CDR3 length is 16 residues. Trimming took 2 bases from V and 0 from J, leaving 11 bases between them. The germline CDR1 and CDR2 sequences are MNHNS and SASEGT.

This chain joins TRBV28 and TRBJ2-3, with 7 bases that match TRBD1. Germline V CDR1 and CDR2: MDHEN, SYDVKM. The trim removed 6 bases at V and 2 bases at J, leaving 8 bases unmatched. The CDR3 totals 15 residues. This chain's CDR3 is CASSSWTGYTDTQYF. CDR3 in DNA: TGTGCCAGCAGCTCCTGGACAGGATACACAGATACGCAGTATTTT.

The CDR3, as DNA: TGTGCCAGCAGCTTAAGGGGGATTGGGCTCGAGCAGTACTTC. Translation gives CASSLRGIGLEQYF. The chain is built from TRBV13 and TRBJ2-7, with D possibly being TRBD1 (6 bases). This CDR3 has 14 amino acids. Germline V gene lookup returns CDR1 PRHDT and CDR2 FYEKMQ (reference sequence). The V end lost 2 bases, the J end lost 6 bases, and 14 bases lay between the germline ends.

The genes are TRBV19 and TRBJ1-1; 8 positions match TRBD1. CDR3 size: 16 residues. CDR1 LNHDA and CDR2 SQIVND come from the germline V gene (reference sequence). Trimming removed 4 bases from V and 0 bases from J; junction bases left unmatched: 7. The chain's CDR3 is CASSTEPGGLNTEAFF. The DNA of the CDR3 is TGTGCCAGTAGTACCGAACCAGGGGGCCTGAACACTGAAGCTTTCTTT. The variable domain in full, with the rest retrieved from reference TRBV19 and TRBJ1-1, is DGGITQSPKYLFRKEGQNVTLSCEQNLNHDAMYWYRQDPGQGLRLIYYSQIVNDFQKGDIAEGYSVSREKKESFPLTVTSAQKNPTAFYLCASSTEPGGLNTEAFFGQGTRLTVV.

This chain links TRBV6-5 with TRBJ1-2, with 12 nucleotides matching TRBD1. This CDR3 is 16 amino acids long. Germline assignment: CDR1 MNHEY and CDR2 SVGAGI. Germline trimming cut 4 bases from V and 4 bases from J; bases unmatched to any gene: 7. The CDR3 loop is CASSSTQGQGAYGYTF. Written as DNA, the CDR3 is TGTGCCAGCAGTTCTACACAGGGACAGGGGGCCTATGGCTACACCTTC.

This chain connects TRBV2 to TRBJ2-3; 12 bases map to TRBD2. The CDR3 length is 16 residues. CDR1 and CDR2 (germline): SNHLY, FYNNEI. V trimming: 7 bases; J trimming: 6 bases; junction bases outside the gene matches: 11. The DNA for the CDR3 is TGTGCCAGCAAGAGGACTAGCGGGGTGGCCTACGATACGCAGTATTTT. Its protein is CASKRTSGVAYDTQYF. Using reference TRBV2 and TRBJ2-3 for the parts outside the CDR3, the full variable domain is EPEVTQTPSHQVTQMGQEVILRCVPISNHLYFYWYRQILGQKVEFLVSFYNNEISEKSEIFDDQFSVERPDGSNFTLKIRSTKLEDSAMYFCASKRTSGVAYDTQYFGPGTRLTVL.

V gene TRBV29-1 combines with J gene TRBJ2-5, with D possibly matching TRBD1 (5 bases). The CDR3 covers 12 residues. Germline CDR1 SQVTM, CDR2 ANQGSEA. Trimming stripped 4 bases from V and 2 bases from J, with 8 bases between. CDR3 nucleotides: TGCAGCGTTGTTAAGGGGCAAGAGACCCAGTACTTC. Translating gives CSVVKGQETQYF.

This chain joins TRBV28 and TRBJ2-7; tentative D call: TRBD2 (6 bases). The CDR3 is 14 amino acids. V lost 3 bases and J lost 3, with 12 bases in between. Germline V lookup: CDR1 MDHEN, CDR2 SYDVKM. The CDR3 is CASSLAGSLYEQYF. The CDR3 DNA reads as TGTGCCAGCAGTTTGGCGGGAAGCCTCTACGAGCAGTACTTC.

J is TRBJ1-1 and V is TRBV2; 9 bases map to TRBD1. Losses at the gene ends were 6 bases for V and 5 bases for J; bases not matched to a gene: 4. The CDR3 contains 13 residues. CDR1 is SNHLY, CDR2 FYNNEI, per germline. In DNA, the CDR3 is TGTGCCAGCAGGGGAGACAGGGGGACTGAAGCTTTCTTT. Translation gives CASRGDRGTEAFF.

The chain couples TRBV5-1 to TRBJ1-4; 10 positions match TRBD1. The CDR3 extends over 15 amino acids. V lost 6 bases and J lost 7; bases outside the gene matches: 9. Germline assignment: CDR1 SGHRS and CDR2 YFSETQ. This chain's CDR3 is CASNLQDRGREKLFF. CDR3 in DNA: TGCGCCAGCAACCTTCAAGACAGGGGGCGTGAAAAACTGTTTTTT.

V and J are TRBV11-2 and TRBJ2-2, with TRBD1 identical over 9 bases. Trimming cost V 3 bases and J 6 bases; bases outside gene matches: 5. The germline V gene has CDR1 SGHAT and CDR2 FQNNGV. The CDR3 runs to 15 residues. The CDR3 region is CASSFRDRAAGELFF. The CDR3 nucleotides are TGTGCCAGCAGCTTCCGGGACAGGGCCGCCGGGGAGCTGTTTTTT.

The chain couples TRBV10-3 to TRBJ2-3, with D possibly matching TRBD2 (6 bases). Germline CDR1 reads ENHRY; CDR2 reads SYGVKD. Trimming shortened V by 9 bases and J by 0 bases, and 10 bases separated the two germline ends. The CDR3 extends over 13 amino acids. CDR3 in DNA: TGTGCCATTAGAAGCGGGAGCACAGATACGCAGTATTTT. Translated, it gives CAIRSGSTDTQYF.

As regards this clone: An end of the junction does not agree with germline; a read error may underlie this. In the same sample, other DNA sequences code for this CDR3. This chain joins TRBV25-1 and TRBJ1-6; weak D call: TRBD1 (5 bases). CDR1 and CDR2 (germline): MGHDK, SYGVNS. The CDR3 covers 13 residues. CDR3 nucleotide sequence: TGTGCCAGCAGTCCTTCAGGGAATTCACCCCTCCACTTC. Translated: CASSPSGNSPLHF.

The chain combines TRBV15 with TRBJ2-5; 11 nucleotides match TRBD1. CDR3 size: 15 residues. V lost 5 bases to trimming and J lost 7 bases; unmatched junction nucleotides: 9. Per the germline V gene, CDR1 is LNHNV and CDR2 is YYDKDF (reference sequence). DNA of the CDR3: TGTGCCACCAGCCAAAGGACAGGGGGCCAGGGGACCCAGTACTTC. Translated, it gives CATSQRTGGQGTQYF.

The chain uses TRBV7-8 and TRBJ1-5; 8 bases agree with TRBD1. Per the germline V gene, CDR1 is SGHVS and CDR2 is FQNEAQ. V gave up 5 bases and J gave up 2 bases; unmatched junction bases: 5. This CDR3 is 15 amino acids long. This CDR3 reads CASSMTGEGNQPQHF. The DNA of the CDR3 is TGTGCCAGCAGCATGACAGGGGAAGGCAATCAGCCCCAGCATTTT.

The V call is TRBV5-1, the J call TRBJ2-5, with 7 nucleotides matching TRBD1. This CDR3 region has 14 residues. The J segment lost 1 base and the V segment lost 5 bases, leaving 5 bases of the junction unmatched. In germline, CDR1 is SGHRS, CDR2 YFSETQ. This CDR3 is CASRVGTVQETQYF. The DNA for the CDR3 is TGCGCCAGCAGGGTTGGGACAGTCCAAGAGACCCAGTACTTC.

The chain couples TRBV15 to TRBJ1-1, with D perhaps TRBD1 (6 bases). V lost 0 bases, J lost 7 bases, and 9 bases lay in between. CDR1 is LNHNV and CDR2 is YYDKDF in the germline V gene (reference sequence). The CDR3 runs to 13 residues. This chain's CDR3 is CATSRDRQVEAFF. CDR3 nucleotides: TGTGCCACCAGCAGAGATAGACAGGTTGAAGCTTTCTTT.

This rearrangement joins TRBV11-2 to TRBJ2-1; possibly TRBD2 for D (6 bases). Trimming stripped 4 bases from V and 8 bases from J, with 15 bases between. Germline CDR1 SGHAT, CDR2 FQNNGV. The CDR3 is 14 residues long. The CDR3: CASSSMWTTHEQFF. As DNA, the CDR3 is TGTGCCAGCAGCTCTATGTGGACTACACATGAGCAGTTCTTC.

The V gene is TRBV28, the J gene TRBJ2-2, with D perhaps matching TRBD1 (6 bases). Germline V gene data show CDR1 as MDHEN and CDR2 as SYDVKM. V gave up 7 bases and J gave up 4 bases, with 19 bases separating them. The CDR3 loop spans 16 amino acids. For the CDR3, the DNA is TGTGCCAGCAACATACAGGGTAAAGTGGCCACCGGGGAGCTGTTTTTT. It codes for CASNIQGKVATGELFF.

The genes are TRBV30 and TRBJ1-2; D remains unclear. The CDR3 contains 12 residues. In germline, CDR1 is GTSNPN, CDR2 SVGIG (reference sequence). Trimming shortened V by 1 base and J by 5 bases, and 8 bases separated the two germline ends. CDR3 DNA: TGTGCCTGGAGTGGCGGGCCTTATGGCTACACCTTC. It specifies CAWSGGPYGYTF.

The rearrangement joins TRBV5-1 to TRBJ1-1; a possible D gene is TRBD1 (5 bases). CDR1 and CDR2 (germline): SGHRS, YFSETQ. Trimming took off 3 bases at V and 4 bases at J, with 13 bases between the two ends. CDR3 length: 14 residues. CDR3 bases: TGCGCCAGCAGCTCCCGAAGGGGCCCCACTGAAGCTTTCTTT. This sequence encodes CASSSRRGPTEAFF.

The J gene is TRBJ1-4, the V gene TRBV9; TRBD1 aligns across 7 bases. The CDR3 spans 15 residues. The germline V gene has CDR1 SGDLS and CDR2 YYNGEE. The junction had 6 bases not matched to a gene; V was cut back by 1 base and J by 6 bases. This chain's CDR3 is CASSVSGGPDEKLFF. In DNA form, the CDR3 reads TGTGCCAGCAGCGTATCAGGGGGACCCGATGAAAAACTGTTTTTT.

The chain has TRBV4-2 and TRBJ1-2; D not resolved. Trimming took off 1 base at V and 1 base at J, with 13 bases between the two ends. CDR3 size: 16 residues. Germline V gene data show CDR1 as LGHNA and CDR2 as YNFKEQ. The CDR3 DNA reads TGTGCCAGCAGCCAAGGAGAACGACAACTTAACTATGGCTACACCTTC. This encodes CASSQGERQLNYGYTF.

The chain employs TRBV25-1 and TRBJ1-2, with TRBD1 as a possible D gene (5 bases). Germline CDR1 and CDR2: MGHDK and SYGVNS. This CDR3 comprises 13 residues. With 7 bases removed from V and 1 base from J, the gap between germline ends came to 10 bases. The CDR3 coding sequence is TGTGCCAGCACGCGAGGACATAACTATGGCTACACCTTC. It specifies CASTRGHNYGYTF.

This chain links TRBV19 with TRBJ2-3; 8 bases match TRBD2. V lost 5 bases and J lost 10; bases outside the gene matches: 8. Germline lookup yields CDR1 LNHDA and CDR2 SQIVND (reference sequence). CDR3 length: 13 amino acids. The CDR3 here is CASSLGGADAQYF. CDR3 nucleotide sequence: TGTGCCAGTAGTCTCGGGGGGGCCGATGCGCAGTATTTT.

The chain is built from TRBV5-5 and TRBJ2-7, with D uncertain. This CDR3 has 13 residues. V dropped 1 base and J dropped 3 bases, with 8 bases sitting between them. Germline CDR1 and CDR2: SGHKS and YYEKEE (reference sequence). CDR3 amino acids: CASSLYSRYEQYF. CDR3 DNA sequence: TGTGCCAGCAGCTTGTACAGCCGCTACGAGCAGTACTTC.

As for this clone: Other DNA sequences in the sample encode the same CDR3. V and J are TRBV9 and TRBJ2-5, with TRBD1 as a possible D gene (5 bases). The CDR3 loop spans 13 amino acids. The germline V gene encodes CDR1 SGDLS and CDR2 YYNGEE. V lost 0 bases to trimming and J lost 2 bases, with 5 bases between them. The CDR3 loop is CASSVGQQETQYF. Written as DNA, the CDR3 is TGTGCCAGCAGCGTAGGACAGCAAGAGACCCAGTACTTC.

The CDR3 loop is CASSLQEGSGYTF. DNA of the CDR3: TGTGCCAGCAGCTTGCAGGAGGGCTCGGGCTACACCTTC. J is TRBJ1-2 and V is TRBV7-6; D not resolved. The CDR3 runs to 13 residues. Trimming cost V 3 bases and J 8 bases, with 13 bases left between them. CDR1 is SGHVS and CDR2 is FNYEAQ in the germline V gene.

The chain has TRBV6-6 and TRBJ1-2; D is undetermined. V dropped 2 bases and J dropped 8 bases, with 15 bases sitting between them. Germline loops: CDR1 MNHNY, CDR2 SVGAGI (reference sequence). The CDR3 length is 14 residues. The CDR3 coding sequence is TGTGCCAGCAGTTACGAGGTAACGGTTGACGGCTACACCTTC. The encoded protein is CASSYEVTVDGYTF.

V gene TRBV7-6 combines with J gene TRBJ2-1; 8 nucleotides agree with TRBD2. Germline assignment: CDR1 SGHVS and CDR2 FNYEAQ. This CDR3 is built from 15 residues. J was trimmed by 0 bases and V by 2 bases; bases with no gene match: 0. The CDR3 region is CASSLSGSSYNEQFF. The CDR3 DNA sequence: TGTGCCAGCAGCTTAAGCGGGAGCTCCTACAATGAGCAGTTCTTC.

V and J are TRBV27 and TRBJ1-1; no clear D. This CDR3 region has 17 residues. With 0 bases removed from V and 3 bases from J, the gap between germline ends came to 17 bases. CDR1 and CDR2 from the germline V gene are MNHEY and SMNVEV (reference sequence). CDR3 bases: TGTGCCAGCAGTTTATCGGGTGCGCAACAGAAATACACTGAAGCTTTCTTT. Amino acids: CASSLSGAQQKYTEAFF.

CDR3 region: CASSLAGQGGADTQYF. CDR3 DNA: TGTGCCAGCAGCCTCGCGGGACAGGGGGGAGCAGATACGCAGTATTTT. This rearrangement joins TRBV28 to TRBJ2-3; 11 bases match TRBD1. V was clipped by 6 bases and J by 4 bases; unmatched bases: 9. CDR1 is MDHEN, CDR2 SYDVKM, per germline. The CDR3 is made up of 16 amino acids. The entire variable domain, with the rest obtained from reference TRBV28 and TRBJ2-3, is as follows: DVKVTQSSRYLVKRTGEKVFLECVQDMDHENMFWYRQDPGLGLRLIYFSYDVKMKEKGDIPEGYSVSREKKERFSLILESASTNQTSMYLCASSLAGQGGADTQYFGPGTRLTVL.